This is a list of T cell receptor beta chains from one sample in a study of OX40 agonist ivuxolimab in advanced cancers. Measured with immunoSEQ multiplex PCR; TCRdb has only the in-frame clones, and not every one. The sample yields tens of thousands of clones, approximately 86% seen once. The sample consisted of CD4+ or CD8+ T cells sorted from blood, taken in a trial of the OX40 agonist ivuxolimab. The source of these receptors is an adult with an advanced solid tumor such as melanoma, head and neck, liver or kidney cancer. Each CDR3 is given without its conserved first and last residue. Clone size is shown for a subset of rows, as once, few, many or a class of expanded clone.

J,V,size,CDR3
TRBJ2-1,TRBV27,.,ASSPLPGLAGGGSYNEQF
TRBJ2-3,TRBV11-2,.,ASSSRQGADTQY
TRBJ1-4,TRBV28,.,ATASGTVNEKLF
TRBJ2-1,TRBV27,once,ASSASGRIVGGQF
TRBJ2-7,TRBV5-6,.,ASSLSMGLGEQY
TRBJ2-3,TRBV11-2,.,ASSTPRVGLDTQY
TRBJ1-5,TRBV5-5,.,ASSSTGSNQPQH
TRBJ1-3,TRBV9,.,ASSERERSGGNTIY
TRBJ2-2,TRBV6-5,.,ASSLLGTGELF
TRBJ2-5,TRBV18,.,ASSLEQETQY
TRBJ1-2,TRBV30,.,AWSVSGNYGYT
TRBJ1-2,TRBV29-1,once,SVEDLLTGYGYT
TRBJ2-7,TRBV28,.,ASSRRDGTYEQY
TRBJ2-5,TRBV6-1,.,ASSDTGPQETQY
TRBJ1-4,TRBV7-2,.,ASSSGTGYEKLF
TRBJ2-7,TRBV27,.,ASSLSDRYEQY
TRBJ2-7,TRBV28,.,ASSSPSGRGVYEQY
TRBJ1-1,TRBV5-6,once,ASSMTSTEAF
TRBJ2-1,TRBV18,few,ASSPLGQGANEQF
TRBJ2-3,TRBV19,.,ASSTTHSTDTQY
TRBJ2-3,TRBV5-1,once,ASSLGHSSTDTQY
TRBJ2-1,TRBV5-4,.,ASSPASGRSYNEQF
TRBJ2-3,TRBV21-1,once,ASTPPSGAGTDTQY
TRBJ1-2,TRBV10-2,few,ASRAGTGGDYGYT
TRBJ2-1,TRBV6-1,few,ASSAYRQAEQF
TRBJ2-7,TRBV7-2,.,ASSLRPNPNSYEQY
TRBJ2-5,TRBV28,.,ASSHPRTSGQETQY
TRBJ2-1,TRBV18,once,ASSPPGPRSYNEQF
TRBJ1-2,TRBV7-2,.,ASSQDGTGNYGYT
TRBJ1-6,TRBV5-1,.,ASSFDSNSPLH
TRBJ2-1,TRBV19,.,ASSITGGTYNEQF
TRBJ2-7,TRBV7-9,.,ASSLTYEQY
TRBJ2-7,TRBV6-6,.,ASSRDYYEQY
TRBJ1-1,TRBV5-1,once,ASGDSANTEAF
TRBJ2-1,TRBV9,.,ASSTSGRALFGEQF